This T cell receptor (beta chain) was profiled in a study of PD-1 blockade in classical Hodgkin lymphoma. This clone was recorded only once. This sample's time point: newly diagnosed, previously untreated cHL patient sample. Starting with thawed PBMCs, CD4+ T cells were purified by magnetic negative selection. Repertoires were generated with immunoSEQ multiplex PCR, while TCRdb's copy carries only in-frame clones and drops some. The sample carries around 29,000 clones, 89% recorded once. This CDR3 contains 15 residues. Trimming at V came to 3 bases and at J to 7 bases, leaving 8 bases not matched to a gene. Germline CDR1 and CDR2: MNHNS and SASEGT.

This sequence was found in a human donor with classical Hodgkin lymphoma. V usage is TRBV6-1 and J usage is TRBJ2-7, with 11 bases identical to TRBD1. Sequencing used CD4+ T cells from blood. The CDR3 reads CASSDGTGGFREQYF. The CDR3 nucleotides are TGTGCCAGCAGTGACGGGACAGGGGGATTTCGGGAGCAGTACTTC.